These T cell receptor beta chains were read from a single sample in a study of T cells in Graves' hyperthyroidism and ophthalmopathy. Each CDR3 protein gets one entry after TCRdb re-called the multiplex PCR reads with MiXCR. The sample has about 610,000 distinct CDR3 sequences, about 15% seen once. The sample comprised blood. The receptors were sampled from a woman aged 40 to 50 with Graves' ophthalmopathy. The CDR3 runs from the conserved cysteine through the conserved F or W. A D gene is named only where the DNA matches it firmly. The size field is filled for only some rows; it gives once, few, many or a size class.

CDR3 protein,CDR3 DNA,J gene,clone size,D gene,V gene
CASLPGGLAGGFRAYGQYF,TGTGCCAGCCTTCCGGGGGGCCTAGCGGGAGGATTCCGGGCCTACGGGCAGTACTTC,TRBJ2-7,few,TRBD2,TRBV6-2/TRBV6-3
CATSRDQQPQHF,TGTGCCACCAGCAGAGATCAACAGCCCCAGCATTTT,TRBJ1-5,many,NA,TRBV15
CASKQGEQPQHF,TGTGCCAGCAAGCAGGGTGAGCAGCCCCAGCATTTT,TRBJ1-5,many,NA,TRBV6-2/TRBV6-3
CSARYLTSGRAEETQYF,TGCAGTGCTAGATACTTAACTAGCGGGAGGGCCGAGGAGACCCAGTACTTC,TRBJ2-5,many,TRBD2,TRBV20-1
CASSFLSSYNSPLHF,TGTGCCAGCAGCTTTCTGAGCTCCTATAATTCACCCCTCCACTTT,TRBJ1-6,NA,NA,TRBV7-2
CASSLAPAGGGNTIYF,TGTGCCAGCAGCTTAGCGCCGGCAGGCGGTGGAAACACCATATATTTT,TRBJ1-3,many,NA,TRBV7-2
CASTLTTGVTPLHF,TGTGCCAGCACCCTCACGACAGGGGTCACACCCCTCCACTTT,TRBJ1-6,NA,TRBD1,TRBV28
CASLQALTVGYTF,TGTGCCAGCCTTCAGGCCCTGACAGTTGGCTACACCTTC,TRBJ1-2,many,NA,TRBV12-3/TRBV12-4
CASSLGVYPGRGGEQYF,TGTGCCAGCAGCTTAGGGGTCTACCCGGGCAGGGGTGGCGAGCAGTACTTC,TRBJ2-7,NA,NA,TRBV13
CASSPLTRTANTGELFF,TGTGCCAGCTCACCTCTCACAAGGACAGCGAACACCGGGGAGCTGTTTTTT,TRBJ2-2,NA,NA,TRBV18
CASSSGQGSPQETQYF,TGCGCCAGCAGCTCAGGACAGGGGAGCCCCCAAGAGACCCAGTACTTC,TRBJ2-5,NA,TRBD1,TRBV5-1
CASSGEAGGSYEQYF,TGTGCCAGCAGCGGGGAAGCGGGTGGCTCCTACGAGCAGTACTTC,TRBJ2-7,many,NA,TRBV9
CASSRPGPTEGNTIYF,TGCGCCAGCAGCCGTCCCGGGCCCACGGAGGGAAACACCATATATTTT,TRBJ1-3,few,NA,TRBV4-1
CASSLVGPRTGELFF,TGTGCCAGCAGTTTAGTAGGGCCGCGGACCGGGGAGCTGTTTTTT,TRBJ2-2,few,NA,TRBV12-3/TRBV12-4
CASGWTGVSYEQYF,TGTGCCAGCGGGTGGACGGGAGTTTCCTACGAGCAGTACTTC,TRBJ2-7,many,NA,TRBV6-1
CASSLGRVYEQYF,TGTGCCAGCAGCTTAGGCCGCGTCTACGAGCAGTACTTC,TRBJ2-7,NA,NA,TRBV11-1
CASSLQGDPAEAFF,TGTGCCAGCAGCCTACAGGGGGACCCCGCTGAAGCTTTCTTT,TRBJ1-1,few,TRBD1,TRBV3-1
CASRGLAGQGQETQYF,TGTGCCAGCAGAGGACTAGCGGGACAGGGACAAGAGACCCAGTACTTC,TRBJ2-5,NA,TRBD2,TRBV6-1
CASSDRTGGYYEQYF,TGTGCCAGCAGTGACAGGACAGGGGGCTACTACGAGCAGTACTTC,TRBJ2-7,many,TRBD1,TRBV6-1
CSARDLGQGVTGNTIYF,TGCAGTGCTAGAGATTTAGGGCAGGGGGTAACTGGAAACACCATATATTTT,TRBJ1-3,NA,TRBD1,TRBV20-1
CASSLEETYEQYF,TGTGCCAGCAGCTTAGAAGAAACCTACGAGCAGTACTTC,TRBJ2-7,many,NA,TRBV7-8
CASNPGDTGELFF,TGTGCCAGCAACCCAGGGGACACCGGGGAGCTGTTTTTT,TRBJ2-2,NA,NA,TRBV28
CASSLRTGLNSPLHF,TGTGCCAGCAGTCTCAGGACAGGGTTGAATTCACCCCTCCACTTT,TRBJ1-6,NA,TRBD1,TRBV28
CATSDSPGLGLQETQYF,TGTGCCACCAGTGATTCCCCGGGACTAGGACTCCAAGAGACCCAGTACTTC,TRBJ2-5,many,TRBD2,TRBV24-1
CASSSLAGGIGTQYF,TGTGCCAGCAGTTCGTTAGCGGGAGGGATCGGGACCCAGTACTTC,TRBJ2-5,many,TRBD2,TRBV28
CASSLDRPNTEAFF,TGTGCCAGCAGTCTAGACAGGCCGAACACTGAAGCTTTCTTT,TRBJ1-1,many,NA,TRBV6-2/TRBV6-3
CSASASGRVETQYF,TGCAGTGCTAGCGCTAGCGGGAGGGTGGAGACCCAGTACTTC,TRBJ2-5,many,TRBD2,TRBV20-1
CAIRGQGARNTEAFF,TGTGCCATCAGGGGACAGGGGGCGCGGAACACTGAAGCTTTCTTT,TRBJ1-1,many,TRBD1,TRBV10-3
CAVEKRESSYEQYF,TGTGCCGTAGAAAAGCGGGAGAGCTCCTACGAGCAGTACTTC,TRBJ2-7,NA,TRBD2,TRBV30
CASSLWREEAEQYF,TGTGCCAGCAGTTTATGGCGGGAGGAGGCCGAGCAGTACTTC,TRBJ2-7,many,TRBD2,TRBV27
CASSPPVPPEGLFF,TGTGCCAGTAGTCCCCCTGTTCCTCCCGAAGGGCTTTTCTTT,TRBJ1-1,NA,NA,TRBV19
CASFGQTRTQNTEAFF,TGTGCCAGCTTTGGGCAGACCCGAACCCAGAACACTGAAGCTTTCTTT,TRBJ1-1,many,NA,TRBV6-1
CASGVGDQNTEAFF,TGTGCTAGTGGTGTCGGGGACCAGAACACTGAAGCTTTCTTT,TRBJ1-1,many,NA,TRBV12-5
CASSSGGGDYGYTF,TGTGCCAGCAGCTCCGGGGGCGGGGACTATGGCTACACCTTC,TRBJ1-2,many,NA,TRBV7-3
CAGSGVELANTGELFF,TGTGCCGGCTCCGGTGTCGAGCTAGCAAACACCGGGGAGCTGTTTTTT,TRBJ2-2,many,NA,TRBV10-3
CASSPRTVNTEAFF,TGTGCCAGCAGCCCTCGGACGGTGAACACTGAAGCTTTCTTT,TRBJ1-1,many,NA,TRBV11-2
CSARLVNTEAFF,TGCAGTGCTAGATTGGTTAACACTGAAGCTTTCTTT,TRBJ1-1,NA,NA,TRBV20-1
CASSFKAPGYSNQPQHF,TGTGCCAGCAGTTTTAAGGCACCGGGGTATAGCAATCAGCCCCAGCATTTT,TRBJ1-5,many,NA,TRBV12-3/TRBV12-4
CASRAGQGARGYTF,TGTGCCAGCAGGGCAGGACAGGGGGCTCGGGGCTACACCTTC,TRBJ1-2,few,TRBD1,TRBV12-3/TRBV12-4
CASSPITSGSYEQYF,TGTGCCAGCTCACCAATCACTAGCGGGAGCTACGAGCAGTACTTC,TRBJ2-7,NA,TRBD2,TRBV18
CASTPGHTNTEAFF,TGTGCCAGCACCCCGGGACACACGAACACTGAAGCTTTCTTT,TRBJ1-1,many,NA,TRBV9
CASSLGQLYSNQPQHF,TGTGCCAGCAGTCTGGGACAGCTATATAGCAATCAGCCCCAGCATTTT,TRBJ1-5,many,TRBD1,TRBV28
CASSLLRGGEPYEQYF,TGTGCCAGCAGTTTACTGCGGGGCGGGGAGCCTTACGAGCAGTACTTC,TRBJ2-7,many,NA,TRBV12-3/TRBV12-4
CSASPGTGYEQYF,TGCAGTGCTAGTCCCGGGACTGGATACGAGCAGTACTTC,TRBJ2-7,NA,NA,TRBV20-1
CASSPFRDEQFF,TGTGCCAGCAGTCCCTTTAGAGATGAGCAGTTCTTC,TRBJ2-1,many,NA,TRBV12-3/TRBV12-4
CASSIRQRPFGADEQYF,TGTGCCAGCAGCATCCGACAGCGCCCGTTCGGTGCGGACGAGCAGTACTTC,TRBJ2-7,many,NA,TRBV27
CASSSNPGQGNYGYTF,TGTGCCAGCAGCTCTAATCCGGGACAGGGGAACTATGGCTACACCTTC,TRBJ1-2,many,TRBD1,TRBV11-2
CASSKGQGDNSPLHF,TGTGCCAGCAGCAAGGGACAGGGGGATAATTCACCCCTCCACTTT,TRBJ1-6,NA,TRBD1,TRBV7-8
CASSLSSLGSQETQYF,TGTGCCAGCAGTTTATCTAGCCTGGGCAGCCAAGAGACCCAGTACTTC,TRBJ2-5,many,NA,TRBV27
CASSLDRAPHNSPLHF,TGTGCCAGCAGTTTAGACAGGGCACCCCATAATTCACCCCTCCACTTT,TRBJ1-6,many,NA,TRBV12-3/TRBV12-4
CSALAGASYEQYF,TGCAGTGCCCTAGCGGGAGCCTCCTACGAGCAGTACTTC,TRBJ2-7,NA,TRBD2,TRBV20-1
CATSARDGKYEQYF,TGTGCCACCAGCGCTCGGGACGGCAAATACGAGCAGTACTTC,TRBJ2-7,NA,NA,TRBV15
CASSPGPNTEAFF,TGTGCCAGCAGTCCGGGACCGAACACTGAAGCTTTCTTT,TRBJ1-1,many,NA,TRBV19
CASSLSFQGVLFQETQYF,TGTGCCAGCAGTTTATCCTTCCAGGGCGTTTTGTTCCAAGAGACCCAGTACTTC,TRBJ2-5,NA,NA,TRBV27
CSARDRRPGTVNYEQYF,TGCAGTGCTAGAGACAGGCGCCCTGGGACAGTCAACTACGAGCAGTACTTC,TRBJ2-7,many,TRBD1,TRBV20-1
CASSTSTKPPGNEQYF,TGTGCCAGCAGCACCAGTACAAAACCCCCGGGTAACGAGCAGTACTTC,TRBJ2-7,NA,NA,TRBV5-6
CASSLISEQYF,TGTGCCAGCAGCTTAATTTCCGAGCAGTACTTC,TRBJ2-7,many,NA,TRBV7-2
CASSLVPGQGSGYTF,TGCGCCAGCAGCTTGGTTCCGGGACAGGGTTCAGGCTACACCTTC,TRBJ1-2,few,TRBD1,TRBV5-1
CVRMTGTAYEQYF,TGTGTCAGAATGACCGGGACGGCCTACGAGCAGTACTTC,TRBJ2-7,few,NA,TRBV28